Following are 20 T cell receptor beta chains from one sample sequenced in a study of CD4 T cells in relation to SARS-CoV-2 and coronaviruses. The table came from immunoSEQ multiplex PCR; TCRdb's copy has only in-frame clones and leaves some out. The sample lists tens of thousands of clones, just over 90% occurring once. Unexposed donor CD4+ T cells date from about 2011-2018, before the COVID-19 pandemic. The sample comprised naive CD4+ T cells from PBMCs. The subset denotes: naive CD4+ T cells isolated by negative enrichment. These receptors originate from a human donor in good health.

This chain uses TRBV5-1 with TRBJ2-1, with 10 bases matching TRBD2. CDR3 size: 17 residues. V lost 4 bases to trimming and J lost 0 bases; unmatched junction nucleotides: 7. Germline loops: CDR1 SGHRS, CDR2 YFSETQ. CDR3 in amino acids: CASSRIAGGHSYNEQFF. In nucleotides, the CDR3 is TGCGCCAGCAGCAGAATAGCGGGGGGCCACTCCTACAATGAGCAGTTCTTC.

J is TRBJ2-1 and V is TRBV2; TRBD2 matches 12 bases. From germline, CDR1 is SNHLY and CDR2 FYNNEI. This CDR3 contains 15 residues. With V trimmed by 3 bases and J by 8 bases, 5 bases remained unmatched. The CDR3 DNA is TGTGCCAGCAGTGACTGGGCTAGCGGGAGGGATGAGCAGTTCTTC. Its protein product is CASSDWASGRDEQFF.

The chain uses TRBV4-3 and TRBJ1-1; 10 nucleotides align to TRBD1. The CDR3 sequence is 17 residues long. Germline V gene sequence: CDR1 LGHNA, CDR2 YSLEER. The V segment lost 0 bases and the J segment 5 bases; nucleotides outside the gene matches: 9. DNA of the CDR3: TGCGCCAGCAGCCAAGAACCCCTCGGACAGGGGGTGACTGAAGCTTTCTTT. Protein product: CASSQEPLGQGVTEAFF.

This chain connects TRBV28 to TRBJ1-3, with a tentative D call TRBD1 (5 bases). CDR1 MDHEN and CDR2 SYDVKM come from the germline V gene. The CDR3 sequence is 15 residues long. The V gene lost 3 bases and the J gene lost 4 bases, with 13 bases spanning the gap. The CDR3 is CASSFYPGQGNTIYF. DNA of the CDR3: TGTGCCAGCAGTTTCTACCCCGGACAAGGAAACACCATATATTTT.

The chain joins TRBV30 to TRBJ2-3; D call uncertain. The germline V gene encodes CDR1 GTSNPN and CDR2 SVGIG (reference sequence). Trimming pared 4 bases from V and 0 bases from J, leaving 26 bases between. The CDR3 extends over 19 amino acids. CDR3 nucleotide sequence: TGTGCCTGGAATCGACACTCTCTCACCCATCCTGCTAGCACAGATACGCAGTATTTT. Translation: CAWNRHSLTHPASTDTQYF.

V gene TRBV20-1 combines with J gene TRBJ2-5, with D perhaps matching TRBD1 (5 bases). The V gene's germline CDR1 is DFQATT and CDR2 SNEGSKA (reference sequence). The V end lost 7 bases, the J end lost 3 bases, and 6 bases lay between the germline ends. This CDR3 region has 10 residues. The CDR3 sequence: CSVGEETQYF. The DNA of the CDR3 is TGCAGTGTAGGGGAAGAGACCCAGTACTTC.

The V call is TRBV27, the J call TRBJ1-6, with D possibly TRBD1 on 5 matching bases. CDR1 MNHEY and CDR2 SMNVEV come from the germline V gene (reference sequence). There are 16 residues in the CDR3. Trimming took 2 bases from V and 2 from J, leaving 10 bases between them. The CDR3 bases are TGTGCCAGCAGTTTAATGGGGGGGACCTATAATTCACCCCTCCACTTT. It specifies CASSLMGGTYNSPLHF.

This clone was seen a handful of times. The chain uses TRBV3-1 (or the pseudogene TRBV3-2) and TRBJ1-6; the match to TRBD1 covers 7 bases. The CDR3 extends over 14 amino acids. V lost 10 bases, J lost 6 bases, and 9 bases stayed unmatched. The germline V gene encodes CDR1 LGHDT and CDR2 YNNKEL (reference sequence). CDR3 in amino acids: CATVQGGGNSPLHF. CDR3 DNA sequence: TGTGCCACCGTCCAAGGGGGCGGTAATTCACCCCTCCACTTT.

The chain uses TRBV28 and TRBJ2-2; 7 bases map to TRBD1. CDR1 MDHEN and CDR2 SYDVKM come from the germline V gene. J was trimmed by 0 bases and V by 6 bases; bases with no gene match: 7. CDR3 length: 16 residues. CDR3 loop: CASRLRQGANTGELFF. DNA of the CDR3: TGTGCCAGCAGACTAAGACAGGGAGCGAACACCGGGGAGCTGTTTTTT.

The V call is TRBV2, the J call TRBJ2-7; possibly TRBD2 for D (5 bases). V was trimmed by 7 bases and J by 4 bases, leaving 14 bases between them. Per germline, CDR1 SNHLY and CDR2 FYNNEI. The CDR3 is made up of 13 amino acids. The CDR3 coding sequence is TGTGCCAGCATCAACGAACGGGGTTACGAGCAGTACTTC. The encoded protein is CASINERGYEQYF.

The genes are TRBV15 and TRBJ2-4; 8 bases align to TRBD1. CDR1 and CDR2 from the germline V gene are LNHNV and YYDKDF (reference sequence). V lost 1 base to trimming and J lost 9 bases; unmatched junction nucleotides: 8. The length of the CDR3 is 15 residues. The CDR3 bases are TGTGCCACCAGCAGAGTGAGCAGGGGGCTCGGCATTCAGTACTTC. Translation gives CATSRVSRGLGIQYF.

The chain uses TRBV24-1 and TRBJ2-1, with 8 bases lining up with TRBD2. The length of the CDR3 is 17 residues. V trimming: 6 bases; J trimming: 6 bases; junction bases outside the gene matches: 15. Germline V gene sequence: CDR1 KGHDR, CDR2 SFDVKD. This CDR3 is CATSTPGPAGAGNEQFF. Written as DNA, the CDR3 is TGTGCCACCAGTACCCCTGGCCCAGCGGGAGCCGGCAATGAGCAGTTCTTC.

CDR3 in amino acids: CASSLSLGSAFF. The CDR3 coding sequence is TGTGCCAGCAGCTTGTCGTTAGGGAGTGCTTTCTTT. This chain links TRBV5-5 with TRBJ1-1; D is ambiguous. V was clipped by 1 base and J by 11 bases, with 12 bases between them. The CDR3 totals 12 residues. CDR1 is SGHKS, CDR2 YYEKEE, per germline (reference sequence).

V usage is TRBV7-2 and J usage is TRBJ1-4; the match to TRBD1 covers 8 bases. The germline V gene encodes CDR1 SGHTA and CDR2 FQGNSA. The CDR3 consists of 15 residues. Losses at the gene ends were 1 base for V and 6 bases for J; bases not matched to a gene: 4. CDR3 coding DNA: TGTGCCAGCAGCTTAGGGGGACAGGACCATGAAAAACTGTTTTTT. Encoded protein: CASSLGGQDHEKLFF. The full variable domain, in which reference TRBV7-2 and TRBJ1-4 provide the parts outside the CDR3, is GAGVSQSPSNKVTEKGKDVELRCDPISGHTALYWYRQSLGQGLEFLIYFQGNSAPDKSGLPSDRFSAERTGGSVSTLTIQRTQQEDSAVYLCASSLGGQDHEKLFFGSGTQLSVL.

This chain joins TRBV30 and TRBJ2-2, with D maybe TRBD2 (6 bases). Germline lookup yields CDR1 GTSNPN and CDR2 SVGIG (reference sequence). Trimming pared 1 base from V and 3 bases from J, leaving 9 bases between. The CDR3 has 14 residues. The CDR3 sequence is CAWSGRVDTGELFF. CDR3 nucleotide sequence: TGTGCCTGGAGTGGGAGGGTGGACACCGGGGAGCTGTTTTTT.

The rearrangement uses TRBV6-5 and TRBJ1-5; D might be TRBD1 (6 bases). Germline CDR1 MNHEY, CDR2 SVGAGI. This CDR3 spans 14 amino acids. V lost 6 bases and J lost 7, with 16 bases in between. The CDR3 reads CASRLGGAWQPQHF. CDR3 bases: TGTGCCAGCAGATTAGGGGGGGCATGGCAGCCCCAGCATTTT.

V usage is TRBV9 and J usage is TRBJ1-2, with TRBD1 as a possible D gene (5 bases). This CDR3 comprises 14 residues. V lost 4 bases, J lost 8 bases, and 18 bases lay in between. Germline lookup yields CDR1 SGDLS and CDR2 YYNGEE. CDR3 amino acids: CASSSPGLLVGYTF. DNA for the CDR3: TGTGCCAGCAGCTCGCCGGGACTCCTGGTAGGCTACACCTTC.

This clone was picked up one time. The chain joins TRBV7-9 to TRBJ2-7, with a tentative D call TRBD2 (6 bases). Trimming shortened V by 3 bases and J by 2 bases, and 20 bases separated the two germline ends. CDR1 and CDR2 from the germline V gene are SEHNR and FQNEAQ (reference sequence). The CDR3 extends over 17 amino acids. The CDR3 loop reads CASSFGTGQGLTYEQYF. In DNA, the CDR3 is TGTGCCAGCAGCTTCGGCACGGGGCAGGGACTGACCTACGAGCAGTACTTC.

CDR3: CAWSLSARGTEAFF. CDR3 bases: TGTGCCTGGAGTTTATCAGCGCGGGGCACTGAAGCTTTCTTT. The chain uses TRBV30 and TRBJ1-1; D remains ambiguous. CDR1 and CDR2 (germline): GTSNPN, SVGIG (reference sequence). V was cut by 2 bases and J by 4 bases, with 14 bases left in between. This CDR3 contains 14 residues.

The V and J genes are TRBV12-3 or TRBV12-4 and TRBJ2-1; tentatively, D is TRBD1 or TRBD2 (5 bases each). The length of the CDR3 is 13 residues. Trimming stripped 3 bases from V and 6 bases from J, with 9 bases between. The CDR3, as DNA: TGTGCCAGCAGTTTCGGGGACGGCAATGAGCAGTTCTTC. It is translated as CASSFGDGNEQFF.